Each of the 21 T cell receptor beta chains below was sequenced from the same sample in a study of a mutant IDH1 vaccine in newly diagnosed glioma. These receptors' targets are unknown. Sequencing used immunoSEQ multiplex PCR; TCRdb keeps in-frame clones, though not all of them. The repertoire holds 25,000 to 40,000 clones, with over 70% as singletons. Time point reported: week 35, safety follow-up. The investigators gave 300 ug of mutant IDH1 20-mer peptide in each vaccine dose, together with topical imiquimod. The sample was PBMCs, taken from a glioma patient whose treatment included an IDH1 peptide vaccine. All receptors come from a woman aged 25 to 39 with glioma. Some clones in this sample may be carry-over from other donors' samples.

This clone showed up just a few times. CDR3 bases: TGCGCCAGCAGCAAGAACACCGGGGAGCTGTTTTTT. Translation: CASSKNTGELFF. The J gene is TRBJ2-2, the V gene TRBV5-1; D is ambiguous. V lost 4 bases to trimming and J lost 1 base, with 2 bases between them. The CDR3 covers 12 residues. In germline, CDR1 is SGHRS, CDR2 YFSETQ. The full variable domain, its missing parts supplied by reference TRBV5-1 and TRBJ2-2, is KAGVTQTPRYLIKTRGQQVTLSCSPISGHRSVSWYQQTPGQGLQFLFEYFSETQRNKGNFPGRFSGRQFSNSRSEMNVSTLELGDSALYLCASSKNTGELFFGEGSRLTVL.

The chain is built from TRBV5-1 and TRBJ1-1, with 10 bases lining up with TRBD1. Per germline, CDR1 SGHRS and CDR2 YFSETQ. The CDR3 covers 15 residues. V dropped 4 bases and J dropped 11; count of bases not matched to a gene: 14. The DNA for the CDR3 is TGCGCCAGCAGCCCGACCGGGGGACAGGGGCCGTTCGCTTTCTTT. This gives the protein CASSPTGGQGPFAFF.

The chain employs TRBV7-2 and TRBJ2-3; D gene ambiguous. Deletions cut 2 bases from V and 1 base from J, with 10 bases between. The CDR3 has 15 residues. Looked up from germline, CDR1 is SGHTA and CDR2 is FQGNSA. The CDR3 here is CASSLRLSGTDTQYF. The CDR3 DNA follows: TGTGCCAGCAGCTTACGGTTATCTGGCACAGATACGCAGTATTTT.

The rearrangement links TRBV7-9 to TRBJ2-5; D is tentatively TRBD1 or TRBD2 (5 bases each). The V gene's germline CDR1 is SEHNR and CDR2 FQNEAQ (reference sequence). CDR3 length: 15 amino acids. V was shortened by 5 bases and J by 4 bases, with 17 bases between the two germline ends. The CDR3: CASSRQGPRGETQYF. DNA for the CDR3: TGTGCCAGCAGCCGCCAGGGACCTCGGGGAGAGACCCAGTACTTC.

V gene TRBV29-1 combines with J gene TRBJ1-4; TRBD1 might be the D (5 bases). The V gene lost 5 bases and the J gene lost 4 bases, with 14 bases spanning the gap. Germline loops: CDR1 SQVTM, CDR2 ANQGSEA. The length of the CDR3 is 14 residues. CDR3 loop: CSVLIIGGNEKLFF. CDR3 in DNA: TGCAGCGTTCTAATAATCGGGGGTAATGAAAAACTGTTTTTT. The whole variable domain, remainder taken from reference TRBV29-1 and TRBJ1-4, is SAVISQKPSRDICQRGTSLTIQCQVDSQVTMMFWYRQQPGQSLTLIATANQGSEATYESGFVIDKFPISRPNLTFSTLTVSNMSPEDSSIYLCSVLIIGGNEKLFFGSGTQLSVL.

This clone was seen a handful of times. The CDR3 nucleotides are TGTGCCATCAGTATAGCGGGACGCTACAATGAGCAGTTCTTC. Translation: CAISIAGRYNEQFF. The gene calls are TRBV10-3 and TRBJ2-1; 8 bases line up with TRBD2. The trim removed 5 bases at V and 3 bases at J, leaving 3 bases unmatched. The CDR3 contains 14 residues. CDR1 is ENHRY, CDR2 SYGVKD, per germline.

The V gene is TRBV29-1, the J gene TRBJ2-5; weak D call: TRBD1 (5 bases). The CDR3 contains 10 residues. V dropped 8 bases and J dropped 2 bases, with 6 bases sitting between them. Germline values: CDR1 SQVTM, CDR2 ANQGSEA. This CDR3 reads CSTGQETQYF. CDR3 nucleotide sequence: TGCAGCACAGGTCAAGAGACCCAGTACTTC.

The chain uses TRBV6-5 and TRBJ2-2; no definite D call. Trimming stripped 8 bases from V and 4 bases from J, with 17 bases between. The CDR3 sequence is 15 residues long. Germline V CDR1 and CDR2: MNHEY, SVGAGI. The CDR3 region is CASGLGIMGTGELFF. CDR3 in DNA: TGTGCCAGCGGTTTAGGGATAATGGGCACCGGGGAGCTGTTTTTT.

This clone was seen a handful of times. The chain couples TRBV2 to TRBJ1-1; D not certain. Trimming removed 7 bases from V and 3 bases from J, with 9 bases in between. In germline, CDR1 is SNHLY, CDR2 FYNNEI. CDR3 length: 12 residues. The CDR3: CASTRKYTEAFF. In DNA, the CDR3 is TGTGCCAGCACCCGGAAGTACACTGAAGCTTTCTTT.

V usage is TRBV28 and J usage is TRBJ2-7; either TRBD1 or TRBD2 may supply D (6 bases each). The CDR3 is 13 amino acids. Germline V gene sequence: CDR1 MDHEN, CDR2 SYDVKM. V shed 8 bases and J shed 6 bases, with 17 bases lying between them. The CDR3 bases are TGTGCCAGCTCTCGCACGGGGGCTGGCGAGCAGTACTTC. The encoded protein is CASSRTGAGEQYF.

J is TRBJ2-1 and V is TRBV5-5; D gene uncertain. The CDR3 runs 13 residues. The V gene's germline CDR1 is SGHKS and CDR2 YYEKEE (reference sequence). Trimming left V 2 bases short and J 7 bases short, with 10 bases between. In DNA, the CDR3 is TGTGCCAGCAGCTTAGGTTGGCGGAATGAGCAGTTCTTC. Encoded protein: CASSLGWRNEQFF.

J is TRBJ2-7 and V is TRBV7-8; a possible D gene is TRBD1 (5 bases). There are 15 residues in the CDR3. The V end lost 5 bases, the J end lost 2 bases, and 16 bases lay between the germline ends. Germline CDR1 is SGHVS and CDR2 is FQNEAQ. This CDR3 is CASSPGHSPTYEQYF. The CDR3 DNA reads as TGTGCCAGCAGCCCCGGACACAGCCCCACCTACGAGCAGTACTTC. Based on the CDR3 plus reference TRBV7-8 and TRBJ2-7, the full variable domain is GAGVSQSPRYKVAKRGQDVALRCDPISGHVSLFWYQQALGQGPEFLTYFQNEAQLDKSGLPSDRFFAERPEGSVSTLKIQRTQQEDSAVYLCASSPGHSPTYEQYFGPGTRLTVT.

J is TRBJ2-1 and V is TRBV4-1; D call uncertain. V lost 3 bases and J lost 8, with 8 bases in between. Germline V gene data show CDR1 as MGHRA and CDR2 as YSYEKL. The CDR3 contains 12 residues. The CDR3 here is CASSQVGYEQFF. In DNA form, the CDR3 reads TGCGCCAGCAGCCAGGTCGGTTATGAGCAGTTCTTC.

The chain recombines TRBV6-5 with TRBJ2-2, with a possible D match to TRBD2 (6 bases). CDR1 is MNHEY, CDR2 SVGAGI, per germline. The CDR3 extends over 13 amino acids. V was shortened by 8 bases and J by 8 bases, with 15 bases between the two germline ends. The CDR3 region is CASRHGSRGELFF. The DNA for the CDR3 is TGTGCCAGCCGTCACGGGAGTAGGGGGGAGCTGTTTTTT.

This chain joins TRBV19 and TRBJ1-2; perhaps TRBD1 as D (6 bases). The CDR3 contains 14 residues. V shed 2 bases and J shed 8 bases, with 15 bases lying between them. Germline CDR1 is LNHDA and CDR2 is SQIVND (reference sequence). CDR3 DNA: TGTGCCAGTAGTATAAATCCGGGGGCAGGCGGCTACACCTTC. It is translated as CASSINPGAGGYTF.

The chain couples TRBV19 to TRBJ2-2; 7 bases map to TRBD1. The CDR3 loop spans 16 amino acids. The germline CDR1 and CDR2 sequences are LNHDA and SQIVND (reference sequence). V dropped 2 bases and J dropped 2; count of bases not matched to a gene: 5. The CDR3 loop reads CASSIQGGFNTGELFF. The CDR3 bases are TGTGCCAGTAGTATACAAGGGGGCTTTAACACCGGGGAGCTGTTTTTT.

V is TRBV10-3 and J is TRBJ1-2, with D possibly matching TRBD1 (5 bases). Trimming took 3 bases from V and 3 from J, leaving 14 bases between them. This CDR3 spans 15 amino acids. Germline values: CDR1 ENHRY, CDR2 SYGVKD. The CDR3 DNA reads as TGTGCCATCAGTGATTGGCAGGGACCCCACTATGGCTACACCTTC. This sequence encodes CAISDWQGPHYGYTF.

The sample holds one count of this clone. The V and J genes are TRBV30 and TRBJ2-7, with 15 positions matching TRBD2. The CDR3 extends over 18 amino acids. Germline loops: CDR1 GTSNPN, CDR2 SVGIG (reference sequence). V shed 3 bases, J shed 2 bases, and the junction held 11 bases outside the gene matches. This CDR3 reads CAWRDTGLAGGKTYEQYF. The CDR3, as DNA: TGTGCCTGGAGGGACACGGGACTAGCGGGAGGAAAGACCTACGAGCAGTACTTC. The variable domain in full, with the rest retrieved from reference TRBV30 and TRBJ2-7, is SQTIHQWPATLVQPVGSPLSLECTVEGTSNPNLYWYRQAAGRGLQLLFYSVGIGQISSEVPQNLSASRPQDRQFILSSKKLLLSDSGFYLCAWRDTGLAGGKTYEQYFGPGTRLTVT.

This chain uses TRBV2 with TRBJ2-1; TRBD2 might be the D (6 bases). Germline V gene sequence: CDR1 SNHLY, CDR2 FYNNEI. The V and J ends lost 5 bases and 5 bases respectively, with 16 bases between them. The CDR3 extends over 15 amino acids. The DNA of the CDR3 is TGTGCCAGCAGTCCGGAGGACTACGGTAACAATGAGCAGTTCTTC. Amino acid sequence: CASSPEDYGNNEQFF. The variable domain in full, with the rest retrieved from reference TRBV2 and TRBJ2-1, is EPEVTQTPSHQVTQMGQEVILRCVPISNHLYFYWYRQILGQKVEFLVSFYNNEISEKSEIFDDQFSVERPDGSNFTLKIRSTKLEDSAMYFCASSPEDYGNNEQFFGPGTRLTVL.

V gene TRBV7-2 combines with J gene TRBJ1-2; D not resolved. The CDR3 covers 15 residues. Germline CDR1 reads SGHTA; CDR2 reads FQGNSA. Trimming took 7 bases from V and 4 from J, leaving 19 bases between them. Here the CDR3 reads CASNSGIEQLYGYTF. CDR3 nucleotide sequence: TGTGCCAGCAACTCCGGAATAGAGCAGCTCTATGGCTACACCTTC. Together with reference TRBV7-2 and TRBJ1-2, the CDR3 gives the full variable domain: GAGVSQSPSNKVTEKGKDVELRCDPISGHTALYWYRQSLGQGLEFLIYFQGNSAPDKSGLPSDRFSAERTGGSVSTLTIQRTQQEDSAVYLCASNSGIEQLYGYTFGSGTRLTVV.

The chain uses TRBV21-1 and TRBJ1-5. TRBV21-1 is labeled a pseudogene. The CDR3 runs to 13 residues. CDR3 sequence: CASSGVRGEPQHF. Written as DNA, the CDR3 is TGTGCCAGCAGTGGGGTACGGGGGGAGCCCCAGCATTTT.